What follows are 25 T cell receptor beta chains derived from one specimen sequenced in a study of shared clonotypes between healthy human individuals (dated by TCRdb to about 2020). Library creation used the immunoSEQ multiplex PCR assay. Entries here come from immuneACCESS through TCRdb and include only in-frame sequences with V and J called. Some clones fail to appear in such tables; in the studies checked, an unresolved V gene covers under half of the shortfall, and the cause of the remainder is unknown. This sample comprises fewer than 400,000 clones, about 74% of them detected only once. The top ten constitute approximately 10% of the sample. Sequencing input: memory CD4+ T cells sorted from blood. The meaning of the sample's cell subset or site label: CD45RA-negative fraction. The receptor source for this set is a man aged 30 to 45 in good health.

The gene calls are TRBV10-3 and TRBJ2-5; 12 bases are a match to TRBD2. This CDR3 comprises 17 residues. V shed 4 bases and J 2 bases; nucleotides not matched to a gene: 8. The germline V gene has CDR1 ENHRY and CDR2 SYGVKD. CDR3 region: CAISGTSGKGSQETQYF. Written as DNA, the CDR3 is TGTGCCATCAGTGGGACTAGCGGGAAGGGATCTCAAGAGACCCAGTACTTC.

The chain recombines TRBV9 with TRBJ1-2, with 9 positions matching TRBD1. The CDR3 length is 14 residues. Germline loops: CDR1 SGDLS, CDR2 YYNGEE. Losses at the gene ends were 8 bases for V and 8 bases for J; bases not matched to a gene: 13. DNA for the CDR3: TGTGCCAGTACTACCGGGACAGGGTCCCCGGGCTACACCTTC. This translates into CASTTGTGSPGYTF.

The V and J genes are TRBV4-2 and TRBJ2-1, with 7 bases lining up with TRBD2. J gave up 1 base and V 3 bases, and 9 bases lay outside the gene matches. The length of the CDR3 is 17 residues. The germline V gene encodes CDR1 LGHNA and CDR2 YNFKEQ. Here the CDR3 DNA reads TGTGCCAGCAGCCAGGGGGGGTCCGGAGGGTCCTACAATGAGCAGTTCTTC. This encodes CASSQGGSGGSYNEQFF.

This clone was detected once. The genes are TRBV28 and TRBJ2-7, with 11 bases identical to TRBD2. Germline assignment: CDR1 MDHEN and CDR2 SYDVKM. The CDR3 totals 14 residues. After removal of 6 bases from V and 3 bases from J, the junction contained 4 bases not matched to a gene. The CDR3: CASRTSGGGYEQYF. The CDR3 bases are TGTGCCAGCAGAACTAGCGGGGGAGGCTACGAGCAGTACTTC.

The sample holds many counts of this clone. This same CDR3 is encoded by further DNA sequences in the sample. The CDR3 spells CASSLEPSRETQYF. The CDR3 region has the DNA TGCGCCAGCAGCTTGGAACCTAGTAGGGAGACCCAGTACTTC. This chain uses TRBV5-1 with TRBJ2-5; D is ambiguous. Trimming took off 0 bases at V and 5 bases at J, with 11 bases between the two ends. The CDR3 runs 14 residues. The germline gives CDR1 SGHRS, CDR2 YFSETQ.

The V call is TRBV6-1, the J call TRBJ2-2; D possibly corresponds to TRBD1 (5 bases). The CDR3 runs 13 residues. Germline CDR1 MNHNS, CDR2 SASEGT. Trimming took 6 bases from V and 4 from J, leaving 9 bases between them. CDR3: CASRGPGTGELFF. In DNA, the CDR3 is TGTGCCAGCAGGGGGCCGGGCACCGGGGAGCTGTTTTTT.

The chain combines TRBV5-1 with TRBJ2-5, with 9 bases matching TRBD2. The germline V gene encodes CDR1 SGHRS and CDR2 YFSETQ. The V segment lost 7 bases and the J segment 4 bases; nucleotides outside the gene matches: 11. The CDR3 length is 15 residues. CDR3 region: CASLELGLAGETQYF. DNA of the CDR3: TGCGCCAGCTTAGAATTGGGACTAGCCGGAGAGACCCAGTACTTC.

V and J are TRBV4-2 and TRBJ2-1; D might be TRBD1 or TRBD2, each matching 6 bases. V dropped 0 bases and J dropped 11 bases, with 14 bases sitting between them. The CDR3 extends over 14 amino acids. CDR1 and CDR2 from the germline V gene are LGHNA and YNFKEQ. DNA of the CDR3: TGTGCCAGCAGCCAAGACCCGAATGGGGGGCAGCAGTTCTTC. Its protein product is CASSQDPNGGQQFF.

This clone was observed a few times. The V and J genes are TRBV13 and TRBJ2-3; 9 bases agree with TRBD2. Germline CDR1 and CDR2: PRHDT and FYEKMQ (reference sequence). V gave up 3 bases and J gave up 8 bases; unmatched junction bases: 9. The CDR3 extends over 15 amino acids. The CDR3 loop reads CASSLFAGGTGTQYF. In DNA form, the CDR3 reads TGTGCCAGCAGCTTGTTTGCGGGAGGGACGGGTACGCAGTATTTT.

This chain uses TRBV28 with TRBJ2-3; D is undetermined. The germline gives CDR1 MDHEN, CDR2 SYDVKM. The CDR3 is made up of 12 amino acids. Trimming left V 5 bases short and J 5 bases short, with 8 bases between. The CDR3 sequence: CASSLNQDTQYF. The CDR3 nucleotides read TGTGCCAGCAGTCTAAACCAAGATACGCAGTATTTT.

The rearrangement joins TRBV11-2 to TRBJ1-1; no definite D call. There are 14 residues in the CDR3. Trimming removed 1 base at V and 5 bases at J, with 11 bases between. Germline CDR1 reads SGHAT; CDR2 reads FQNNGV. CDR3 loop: CASSLGARRTEAFF. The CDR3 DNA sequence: TGTGCCAGCAGCTTAGGGGCACGGAGAACTGAAGCTTTCTTT.

This chain's CDR3 is CASSEHRGSQHF. The CDR3 nucleotides read TGTGCCAGCAGTGAACATAGGGGTTCTCAGCATTTT. The chain links TRBV6-1 to TRBJ1-5; D is perhaps TRBD1 (5 bases). CDR1 is MNHNS and CDR2 is SASEGT in the germline V gene. The V and J ends lost 2 bases and 13 bases respectively, with 12 bases between them. The length of the CDR3 is 12 residues.

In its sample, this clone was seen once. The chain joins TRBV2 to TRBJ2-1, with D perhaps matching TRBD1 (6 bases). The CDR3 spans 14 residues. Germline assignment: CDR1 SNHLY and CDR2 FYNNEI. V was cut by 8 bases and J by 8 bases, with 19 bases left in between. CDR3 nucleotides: TGTGCCAGCGATAACAGGGCACCCCAGGATGAGCAGTTCTTC. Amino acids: CASDNRAPQDEQFF. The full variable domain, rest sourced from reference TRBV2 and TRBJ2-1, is EPEVTQTPSHQVTQMGQEVILRCVPISNHLYFYWYRQILGQKVEFLVSFYNNEISEKSEIFDDQFSVERPDGSNFTLKIRSTKLEDSAMYFCASDNRAPQDEQFFGPGTRLTVL.

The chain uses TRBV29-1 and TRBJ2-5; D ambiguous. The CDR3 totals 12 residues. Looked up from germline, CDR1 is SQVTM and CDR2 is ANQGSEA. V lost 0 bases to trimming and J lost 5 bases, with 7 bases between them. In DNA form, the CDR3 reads TGCAGCGTTGAAGATGATAGGGAGACCCAGTACTTC. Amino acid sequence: CSVEDDRETQYF.

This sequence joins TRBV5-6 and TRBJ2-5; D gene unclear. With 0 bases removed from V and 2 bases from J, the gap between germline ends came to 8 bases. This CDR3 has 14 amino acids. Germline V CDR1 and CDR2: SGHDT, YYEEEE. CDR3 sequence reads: CASSLVSVQETQYF. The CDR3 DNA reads TGTGCCAGCAGCTTGGTCTCAGTTCAAGAGACCCAGTACTTC.

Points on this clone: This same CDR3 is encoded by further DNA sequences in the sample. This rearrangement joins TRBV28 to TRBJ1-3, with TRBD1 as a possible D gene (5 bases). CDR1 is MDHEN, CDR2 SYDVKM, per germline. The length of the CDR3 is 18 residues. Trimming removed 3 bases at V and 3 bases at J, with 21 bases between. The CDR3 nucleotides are TGTGCCAGCAGTTTGGTTTTGACAGCCGGCTCGAGTGGAAACACCATATATTTT. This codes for CASSLVLTAGSSGNTIYF. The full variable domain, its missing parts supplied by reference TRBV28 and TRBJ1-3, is DVKVTQSSRYLVKRTGEKVFLECVQDMDHENMFWYRQDPGLGLRLIYFSYDVKMKEKGDIPEGYSVSREKKERFSLILESASTNQTSMYLCASSLVLTAGSSGNTIYFGEGSWLTVV.

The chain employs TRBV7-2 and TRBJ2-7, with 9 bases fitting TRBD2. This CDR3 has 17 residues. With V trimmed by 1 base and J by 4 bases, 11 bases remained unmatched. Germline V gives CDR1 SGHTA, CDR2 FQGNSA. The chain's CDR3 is CASSLVPGGRAPYEQYF. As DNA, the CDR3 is TGTGCCAGCAGCTTAGTACCCGGCGGGAGGGCCCCATACGAGCAGTACTTC. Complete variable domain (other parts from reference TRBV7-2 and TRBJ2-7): GAGVSQSPSNKVTEKGKDVELRCDPISGHTALYWYRQSLGQGLEFLIYFQGNSAPDKSGLPSDRFSAERTGGSVSTLTIQRTQQEDSAVYLCASSLVPGGRAPYEQYFGPGTRLTVT.

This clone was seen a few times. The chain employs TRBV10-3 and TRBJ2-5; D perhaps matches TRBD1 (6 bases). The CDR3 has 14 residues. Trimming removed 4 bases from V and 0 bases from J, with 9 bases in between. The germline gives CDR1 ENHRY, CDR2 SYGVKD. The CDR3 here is CAISGRDNQETQYF. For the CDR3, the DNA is TGTGCCATCAGTGGCCGGGACAACCAAGAGACCCAGTACTTC.

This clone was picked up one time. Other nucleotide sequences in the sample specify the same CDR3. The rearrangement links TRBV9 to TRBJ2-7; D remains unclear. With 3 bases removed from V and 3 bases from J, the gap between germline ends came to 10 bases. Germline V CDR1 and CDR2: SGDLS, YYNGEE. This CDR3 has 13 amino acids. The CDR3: CASSARPGYEQYF. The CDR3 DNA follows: TGTGCCAGCAGCGCCAGACCCGGCTACGAGCAGTACTTC.

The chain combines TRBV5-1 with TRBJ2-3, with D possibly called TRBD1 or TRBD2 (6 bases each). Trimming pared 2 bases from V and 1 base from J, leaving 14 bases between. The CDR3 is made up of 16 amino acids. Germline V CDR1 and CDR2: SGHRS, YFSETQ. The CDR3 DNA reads TGCGCCAGCAGCTTAGGGGGGAATCGAGGCACAGATACGCAGTATTTT. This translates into CASSLGGNRGTDTQYF.

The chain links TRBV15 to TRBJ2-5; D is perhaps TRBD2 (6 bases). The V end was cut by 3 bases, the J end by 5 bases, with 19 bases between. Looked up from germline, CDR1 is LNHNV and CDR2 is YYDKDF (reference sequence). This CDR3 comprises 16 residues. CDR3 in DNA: TGTGCCACCAGCAGGAATTCTCCGGGACTCGGGGAGACCCAGTACTTC. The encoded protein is CATSRNSPGLGETQYF.

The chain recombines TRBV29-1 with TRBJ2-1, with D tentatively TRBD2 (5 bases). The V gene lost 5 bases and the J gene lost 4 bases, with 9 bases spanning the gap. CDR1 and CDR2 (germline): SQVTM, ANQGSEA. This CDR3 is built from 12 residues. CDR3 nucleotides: TGCAGCGTTACTTCGGGATACAATGAGCAGTTCTTC. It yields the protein CSVTSGYNEQFF.

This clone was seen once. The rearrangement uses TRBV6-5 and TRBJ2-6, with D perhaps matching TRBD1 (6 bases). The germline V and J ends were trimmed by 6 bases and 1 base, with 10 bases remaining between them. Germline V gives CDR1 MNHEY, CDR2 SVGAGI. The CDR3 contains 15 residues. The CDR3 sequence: CASRRTASGANVLTF. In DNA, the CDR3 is TGTGCCAGCAGGAGGACAGCATCTGGGGCCAACGTCCTGACTTTC.

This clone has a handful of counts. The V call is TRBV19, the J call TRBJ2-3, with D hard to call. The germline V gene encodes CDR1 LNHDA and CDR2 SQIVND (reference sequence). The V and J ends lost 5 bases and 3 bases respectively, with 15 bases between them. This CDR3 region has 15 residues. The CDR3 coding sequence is TGTGCCAGTAGTCCCCTTATGGACCCAACAGATACGCAGTATTTT. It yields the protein CASSPLMDPTDTQYF.

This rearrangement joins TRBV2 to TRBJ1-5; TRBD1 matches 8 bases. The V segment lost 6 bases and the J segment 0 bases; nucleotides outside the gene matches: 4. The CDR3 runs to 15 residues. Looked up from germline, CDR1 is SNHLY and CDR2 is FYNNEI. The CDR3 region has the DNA TGTGCCAGCAGGAAGGGACAGGCTAGCAATCAGCCCCAGCATTTT. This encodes CASRKGQASNQPQHF. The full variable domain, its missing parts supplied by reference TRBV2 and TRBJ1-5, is EPEVTQTPSHQVTQMGQEVILRCVPISNHLYFYWYRQILGQKVEFLVSFYNNEISEKSEIFDDQFSVERPDGSNFTLKIRSTKLEDSAMYFCASRKGQASNQPQHFGDGTRLSIL.